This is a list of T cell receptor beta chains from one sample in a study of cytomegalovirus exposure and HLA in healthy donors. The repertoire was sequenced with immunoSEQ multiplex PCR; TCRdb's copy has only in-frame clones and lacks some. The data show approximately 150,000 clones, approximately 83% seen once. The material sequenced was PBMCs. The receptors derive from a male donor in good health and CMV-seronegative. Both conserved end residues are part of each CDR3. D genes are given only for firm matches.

CDR3aa: CASTELREGYNEQFF; j_gene: TRBJ2-1; v_gene: TRBV19; d_gene: TRBD2
CDR3aa: CASSRGTGQQYEQYF; j_gene: TRBJ2-7; v_gene: TRBV5-4; d_gene: TRBD1
CDR3aa: CASSLSRDNEQFF; j_gene: TRBJ2-1; v_gene: TRBV5-4; d_gene: .
CDR3aa: CASSLQGPNRGDTQYF; j_gene: TRBJ2-3; v_gene: TRBV7-9; d_gene: TRBD1
CDR3aa: CASSPPGSVYGYTF; j_gene: TRBJ1-2; v_gene: TRBV4-1; d_gene: .
CDR3aa: CAWSNGFYEQYF; j_gene: TRBJ2-7; v_gene: TRBV30; d_gene: .
CDR3aa: CASSSSRNEQFF; j_gene: TRBJ2-1; v_gene: TRBV11-3; d_gene: .
CDR3aa: CACTGLAGGPVEQFF; j_gene: TRBJ2-1; v_gene: TRBV30; d_gene: TRBD2
CDR3aa: CASSLQTGGNTGELFF; j_gene: TRBJ2-2; v_gene: TRBV18; d_gene: TRBD1
CDR3aa: CASSGTSESSYEQYF; j_gene: TRBJ2-7; v_gene: TRBV9; d_gene: TRBD2
CDR3aa: CASSTGLGRPQHF; j_gene: TRBJ1-5; v_gene: TRBV28; d_gene: .
CDR3aa: CASSLDPSYEQYF; j_gene: TRBJ2-7; v_gene: TRBV5-1; d_gene: .
CDR3aa: CASSLTRLLATNTGELFF; j_gene: TRBJ2-2; v_gene: TRBV5-4; d_gene: .
CDR3aa: CASRMIAENQPQHF; j_gene: TRBJ1-5; v_gene: TRBV6-6; d_gene: .
CDR3aa: CASSPEASGYYNEQFF; j_gene: TRBJ2-1; v_gene: TRBV5-4; d_gene: TRBD2
CDR3aa: CASSLDRNTGELFF; j_gene: TRBJ2-2; v_gene: TRBV5-8; d_gene: .
CDR3aa: CASSFRSTDTQYF; j_gene: TRBJ2-3; v_gene: TRBV6-5; d_gene: .
CDR3aa: CASSLVGGALGTEAFF; j_gene: TRBJ1-1; v_gene: TRBV27; d_gene: .
CDR3aa: CASRGQSYEQYF; j_gene: TRBJ2-7; v_gene: TRBV6-5; d_gene: TRBD1
CDR3aa: CASSPRLYQPQHF; j_gene: TRBJ1-5; v_gene: TRBV27; d_gene: .
CDR3aa: CASSFYPGSSYEQYF; j_gene: .; v_gene: TRBV27; d_gene: .
CDR3aa: CASSVLDRPPGEQYF; j_gene: TRBJ2-7; v_gene: TRBV9; d_gene: .
CDR3aa: CACTRQGPNTGELFF; j_gene: TRBJ2-2; v_gene: TRBV19; d_gene: .
CDR3aa: CASSAVQGGTGELFF; j_gene: TRBJ2-2; v_gene: TRBV2; d_gene: .
CDR3aa: CASSESGAWDTQYF; j_gene: TRBJ2-3; v_gene: TRBV6-4; d_gene: .
CDR3aa: CSVISGLSSIYEQYF; j_gene: TRBJ2-7; v_gene: TRBV29-1; d_gene: .
CDR3aa: CASSPSTGEATEAFF; j_gene: TRBJ1-1; v_gene: TRBV11-2; d_gene: TRBD1
CDR3aa: CASSAGRGPPPEQYF; j_gene: TRBJ2-7; v_gene: TRBV5-6; d_gene: .
CDR3aa: CATTAGAQDTQYF; j_gene: TRBJ2-3; v_gene: TRBV30; d_gene: TRBD2
CDR3aa: CAWSVGSGANVLTF; j_gene: TRBJ2-6; v_gene: TRBV30; d_gene: .
CDR3aa: CASSGTGTHQPQHF; j_gene: TRBJ1-5; v_gene: TRBV6-1; d_gene: TRBD1
CDR3aa: CASSLNREGAPNEQFF; j_gene: TRBJ2-1; v_gene: TRBV7-3; d_gene: TRBD1
CDR3aa: CASSRLTGAQETQYF; j_gene: TRBJ2-5; v_gene: TRBV4-3; d_gene: .
CDR3aa: CASSLGGRRIGETQYF; j_gene: TRBJ2-5; v_gene: TRBV11-3; d_gene: .
CDR3aa: CRAGTGGFGYTF; j_gene: TRBJ1-2; v_gene: TRBV29-1; d_gene: TRBD1